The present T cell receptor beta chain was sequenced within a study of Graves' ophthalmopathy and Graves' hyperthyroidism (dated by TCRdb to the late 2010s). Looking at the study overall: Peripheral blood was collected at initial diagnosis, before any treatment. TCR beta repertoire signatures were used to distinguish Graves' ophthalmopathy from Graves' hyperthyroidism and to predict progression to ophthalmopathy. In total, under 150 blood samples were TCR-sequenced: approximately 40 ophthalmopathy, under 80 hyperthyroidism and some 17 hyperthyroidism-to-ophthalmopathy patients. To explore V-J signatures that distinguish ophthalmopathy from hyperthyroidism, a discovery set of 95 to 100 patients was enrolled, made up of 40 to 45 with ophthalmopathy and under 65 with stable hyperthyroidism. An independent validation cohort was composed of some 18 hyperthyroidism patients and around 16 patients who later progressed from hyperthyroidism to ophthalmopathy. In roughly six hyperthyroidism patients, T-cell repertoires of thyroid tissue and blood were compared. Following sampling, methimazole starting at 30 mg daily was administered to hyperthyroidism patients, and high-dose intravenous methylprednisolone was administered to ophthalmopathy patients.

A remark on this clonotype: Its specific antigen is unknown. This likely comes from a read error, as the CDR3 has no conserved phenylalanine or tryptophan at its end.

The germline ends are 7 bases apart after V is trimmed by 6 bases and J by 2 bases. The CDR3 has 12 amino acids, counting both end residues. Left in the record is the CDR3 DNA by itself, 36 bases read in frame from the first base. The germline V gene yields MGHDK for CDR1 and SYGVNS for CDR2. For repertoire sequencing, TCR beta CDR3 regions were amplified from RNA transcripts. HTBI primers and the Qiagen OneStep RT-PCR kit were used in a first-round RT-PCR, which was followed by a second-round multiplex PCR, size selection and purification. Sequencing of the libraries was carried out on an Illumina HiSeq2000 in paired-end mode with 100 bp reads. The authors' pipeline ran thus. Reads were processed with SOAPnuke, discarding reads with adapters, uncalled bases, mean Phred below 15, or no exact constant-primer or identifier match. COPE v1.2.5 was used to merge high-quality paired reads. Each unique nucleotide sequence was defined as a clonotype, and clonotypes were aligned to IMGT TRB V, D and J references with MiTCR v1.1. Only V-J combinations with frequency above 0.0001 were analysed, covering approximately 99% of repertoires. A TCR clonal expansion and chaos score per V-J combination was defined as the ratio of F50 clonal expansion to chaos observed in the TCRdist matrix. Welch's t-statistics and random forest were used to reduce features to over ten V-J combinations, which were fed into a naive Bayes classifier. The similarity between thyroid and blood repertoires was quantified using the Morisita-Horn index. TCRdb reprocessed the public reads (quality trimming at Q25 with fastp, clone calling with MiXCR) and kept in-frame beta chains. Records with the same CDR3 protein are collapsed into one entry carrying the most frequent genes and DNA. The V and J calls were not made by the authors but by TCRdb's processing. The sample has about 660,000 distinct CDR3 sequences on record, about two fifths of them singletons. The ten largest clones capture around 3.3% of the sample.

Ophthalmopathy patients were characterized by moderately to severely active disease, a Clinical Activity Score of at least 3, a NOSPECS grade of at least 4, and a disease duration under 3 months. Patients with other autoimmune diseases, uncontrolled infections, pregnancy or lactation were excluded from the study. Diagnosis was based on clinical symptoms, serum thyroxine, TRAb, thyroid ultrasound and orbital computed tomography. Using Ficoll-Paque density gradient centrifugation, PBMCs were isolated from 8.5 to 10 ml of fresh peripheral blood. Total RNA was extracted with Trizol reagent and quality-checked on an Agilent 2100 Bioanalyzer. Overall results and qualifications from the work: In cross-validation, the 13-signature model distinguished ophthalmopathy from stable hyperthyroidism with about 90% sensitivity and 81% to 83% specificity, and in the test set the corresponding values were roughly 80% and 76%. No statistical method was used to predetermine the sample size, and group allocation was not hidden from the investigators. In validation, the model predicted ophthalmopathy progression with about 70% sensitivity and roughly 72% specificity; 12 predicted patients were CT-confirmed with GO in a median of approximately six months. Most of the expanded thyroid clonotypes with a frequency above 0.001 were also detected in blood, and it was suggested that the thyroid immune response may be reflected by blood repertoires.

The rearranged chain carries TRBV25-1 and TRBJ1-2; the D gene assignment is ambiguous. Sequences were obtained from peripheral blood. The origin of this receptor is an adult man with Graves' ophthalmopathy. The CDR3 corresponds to CASSLRNYGYTS. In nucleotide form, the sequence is TGTGCCAGCAGCTTAAGGAACTATGGCTACACCTCC.